This T cell receptor (beta chain) was captured by sequencing in a study of identical twins. Study outcomes and limitations: Zero-insertion findings could be partly confounded by invariant cells (MAIT and iNKT cells). With beta out-of-frame sequences, excess sharing by twins was weaker.

This clonotype was picked up many times. What it binds is not known. The CDR3 consists of 15 residues. V was pared by 4 bases and J by 1 base, with 11 bases between. CDR1 SEHNR and CDR2 FQNEAQ come from the germline V gene (reference sequence). TCRdb passed the 5' RACE reads through MiXCR, listing each CDR3 protein once. Here the sample spans 700,000 to 950,000 distinct CDR3 sequences, over 9% being singletons. The same data also went into a second study, on yellow fever vaccine responses in identical twins.

The V call is TRBV7-9, the J call TRBJ2-4; TRBD2 might be the D (6 bases). The sequence derives from a woman aged 18-30 years in good health. The specimen sequenced was PBMCs. The CDR3 nucleotides read TGTGCCAGCAGCTACGGAGGGGTGGCCAAAAACATTCAGTACTTC. It specifies CASSYGGVAKNIQYF.